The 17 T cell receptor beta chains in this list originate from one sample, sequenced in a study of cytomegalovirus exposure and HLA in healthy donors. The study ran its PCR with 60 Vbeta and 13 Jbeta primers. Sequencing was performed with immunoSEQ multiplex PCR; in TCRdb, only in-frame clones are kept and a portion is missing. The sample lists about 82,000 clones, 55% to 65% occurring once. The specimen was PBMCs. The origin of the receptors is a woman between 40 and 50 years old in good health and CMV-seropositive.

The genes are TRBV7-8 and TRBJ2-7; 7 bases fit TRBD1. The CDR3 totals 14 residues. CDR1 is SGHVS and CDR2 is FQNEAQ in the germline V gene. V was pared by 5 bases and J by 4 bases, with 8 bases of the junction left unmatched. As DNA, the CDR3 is TGTGCCAGCAGCCCCCGACAGGGCCCTTACGAGCAGTACTTC. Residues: CASSPRQGPYEQYF.

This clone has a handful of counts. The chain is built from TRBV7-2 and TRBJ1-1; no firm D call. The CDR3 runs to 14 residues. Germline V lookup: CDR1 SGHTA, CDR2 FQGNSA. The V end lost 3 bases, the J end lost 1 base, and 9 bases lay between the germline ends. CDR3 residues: CASSFVSGNTEAFF. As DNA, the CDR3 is TGTGCCAGCAGCTTCGTCTCCGGGAACACTGAAGCTTTCTTT.

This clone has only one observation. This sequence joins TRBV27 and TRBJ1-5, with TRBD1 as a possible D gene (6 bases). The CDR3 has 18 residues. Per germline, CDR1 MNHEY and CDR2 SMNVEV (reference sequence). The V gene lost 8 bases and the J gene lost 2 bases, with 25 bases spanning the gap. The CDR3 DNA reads TGTGCCAGCCGCGAGGGGGGGGCAATAAGGTTTGGCAATCAGCCCCAGCATTTT. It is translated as CASREGGAIRFGNQPQHF.

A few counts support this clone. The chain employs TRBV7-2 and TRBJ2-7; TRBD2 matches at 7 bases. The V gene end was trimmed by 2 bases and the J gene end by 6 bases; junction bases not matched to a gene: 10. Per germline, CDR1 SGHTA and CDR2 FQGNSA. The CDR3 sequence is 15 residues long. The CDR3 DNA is TGTGCCAGCAGCTTATTTGCGGGAGTTCCCCTCGAGCAGTACTTC. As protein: CASSLFAGVPLEQYF. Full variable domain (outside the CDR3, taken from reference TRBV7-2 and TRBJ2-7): GAGVSQSPSNKVTEKGKDVELRCDPISGHTALYWYRQSLGQGLEFLIYFQGNSAPDKSGLPSDRFSAERTGGSVSTLTIQRTQQEDSAVYLCASSLFAGVPLEQYFGPGTRLTVT.

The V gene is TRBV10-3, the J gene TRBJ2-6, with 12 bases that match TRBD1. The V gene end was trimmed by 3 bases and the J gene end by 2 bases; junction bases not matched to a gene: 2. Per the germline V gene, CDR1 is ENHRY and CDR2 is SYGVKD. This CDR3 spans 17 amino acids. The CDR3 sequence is CAISDGTGGPGANVLTF. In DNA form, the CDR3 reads TGTGCCATCAGTGATGGGACAGGGGGCCCTGGGGCCAACGTCCTGACTTTC.

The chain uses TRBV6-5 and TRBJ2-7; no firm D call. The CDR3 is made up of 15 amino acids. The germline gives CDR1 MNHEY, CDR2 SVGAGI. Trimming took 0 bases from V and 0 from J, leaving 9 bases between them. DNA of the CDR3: TGTGCCAGCAGTTACTCTGGGCGCCGCTCCTACGAGCAGTACTTC. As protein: CASSYSGRRSYEQYF.

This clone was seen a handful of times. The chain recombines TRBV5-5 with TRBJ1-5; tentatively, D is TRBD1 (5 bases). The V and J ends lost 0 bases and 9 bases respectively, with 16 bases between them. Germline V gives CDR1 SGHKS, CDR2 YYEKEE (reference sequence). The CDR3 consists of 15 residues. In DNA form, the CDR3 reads TGTGCCAGCAGCTTGGCAGGCGGTCTGGGGGGGCCCCAGCATTTT. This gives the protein CASSLAGGLGGPQHF.

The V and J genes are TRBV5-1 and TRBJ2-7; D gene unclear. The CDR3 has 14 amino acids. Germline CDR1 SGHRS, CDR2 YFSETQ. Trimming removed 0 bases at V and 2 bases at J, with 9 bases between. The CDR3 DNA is TGCGCCAGCAGCTTGGGAGACTTAGCCTACGAGCAGTACTTC. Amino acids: CASSLGDLAYEQYF.

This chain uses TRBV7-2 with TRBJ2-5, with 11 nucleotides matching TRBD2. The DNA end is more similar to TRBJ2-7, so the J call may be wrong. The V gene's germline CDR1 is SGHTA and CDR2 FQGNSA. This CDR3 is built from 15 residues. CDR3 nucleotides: TGTGCCAGCAGCTCCACCGGGACTAGCGGCTACGAGCAGTACTTC. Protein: CASSSTGTSGYEQYF.

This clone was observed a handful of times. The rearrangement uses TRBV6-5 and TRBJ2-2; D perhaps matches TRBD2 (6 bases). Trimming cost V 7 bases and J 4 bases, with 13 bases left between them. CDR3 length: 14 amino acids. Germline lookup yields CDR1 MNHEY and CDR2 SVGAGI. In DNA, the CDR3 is TGTGCCAGCACTCGGGGGAGGTTCACCGGGGAGCTGTTTTTT. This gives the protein CASTRGRFTGELFF.

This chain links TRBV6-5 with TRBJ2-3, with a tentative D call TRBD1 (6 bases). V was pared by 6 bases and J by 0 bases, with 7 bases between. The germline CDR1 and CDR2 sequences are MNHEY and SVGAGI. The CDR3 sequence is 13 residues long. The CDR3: CASRGTSTDTQYF. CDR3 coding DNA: TGTGCCAGCAGGGGGACAAGCACAGATACGCAGTATTTT.

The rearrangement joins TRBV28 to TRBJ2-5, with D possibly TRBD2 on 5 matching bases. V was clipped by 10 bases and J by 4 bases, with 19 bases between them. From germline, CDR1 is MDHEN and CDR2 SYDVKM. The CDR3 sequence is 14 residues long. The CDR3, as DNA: TGTGCCACCACACGGCCTGAACGGGGAGAGACCCAGTACTTC. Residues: CATTRPERGETQYF. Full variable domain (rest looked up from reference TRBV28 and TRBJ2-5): DVKVTQSSRYLVKRTGEKVFLECVQDMDHENMFWYRQDPGLGLRLIYFSYDVKMKEKGDIPEGYSVSREKKERFSLILESASTNQTSMYLCATTRPERGETQYFGPGTRLLVL.

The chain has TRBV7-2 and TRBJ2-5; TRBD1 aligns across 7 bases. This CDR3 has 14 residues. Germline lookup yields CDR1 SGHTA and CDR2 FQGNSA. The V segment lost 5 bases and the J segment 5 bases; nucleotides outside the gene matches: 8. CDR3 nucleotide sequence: TGTGCCAGCAGCCCCCAAGGGGGCTGGGAGACCCAGTACTTC. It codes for CASSPQGGWETQYF.

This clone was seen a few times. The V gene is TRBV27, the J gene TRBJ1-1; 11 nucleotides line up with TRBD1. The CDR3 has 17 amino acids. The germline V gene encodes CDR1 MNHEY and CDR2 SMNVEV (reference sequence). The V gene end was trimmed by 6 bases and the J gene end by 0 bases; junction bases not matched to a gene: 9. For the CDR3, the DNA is TGTGCCAGCAGGACTCTCGGACAGGGGGCCATGAACACTGAAGCTTTCTTT. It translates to CASRTLGQGAMNTEAFF.

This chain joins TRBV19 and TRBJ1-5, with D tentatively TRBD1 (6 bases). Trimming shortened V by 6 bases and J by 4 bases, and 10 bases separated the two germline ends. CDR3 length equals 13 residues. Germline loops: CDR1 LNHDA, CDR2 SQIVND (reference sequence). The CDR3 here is CASSQGKNQPQHF. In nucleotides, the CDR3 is TGTGCCAGTAGCCAGGGGAAGAATCAGCCCCAGCATTTT.

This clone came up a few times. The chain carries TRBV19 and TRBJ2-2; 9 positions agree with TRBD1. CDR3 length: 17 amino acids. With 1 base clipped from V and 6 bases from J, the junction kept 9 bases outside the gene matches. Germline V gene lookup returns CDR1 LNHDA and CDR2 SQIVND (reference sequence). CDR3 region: CASSIGRGTGFAGELFF. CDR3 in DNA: TGTGCCAGTAGTATAGGACGGGGGACAGGGTTCGCCGGGGAGCTGTTTTTT.

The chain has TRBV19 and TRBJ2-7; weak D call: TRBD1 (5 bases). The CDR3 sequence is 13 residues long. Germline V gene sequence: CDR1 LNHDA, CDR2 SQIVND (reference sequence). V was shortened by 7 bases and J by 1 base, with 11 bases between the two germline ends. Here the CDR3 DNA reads TGTGCCAGTATGGGTAGACAGTCCTACGAGCAGTACTTC. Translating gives CASMGRQSYEQYF. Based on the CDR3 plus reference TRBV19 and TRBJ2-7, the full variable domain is DGGITQSPKYLFRKEGQNVTLSCEQNLNHDAMYWYRQDPGQGLRLIYYSQIVNDFQKGDIAEGYSVSREKKESFPLTVTSAQKNPTAFYLCASMGRQSYEQYFGPGTRLTVT.